One sample yielded the 15 T cell receptor beta chains listed below, sequenced in a study of T cells after yellow fever vaccination. Using its own MiXCR run on the 5' RACE reads, TCRdb lists one record per CDR3 protein. The repertoire holds 300,000 to 450,000 distinct CDR3 sequences, with around 8.1% as singletons. The source material was PBMCs, sampled roughly 46 days after the first yellow fever vaccination. These TCRs come from a man aged 18-30 years who received the YFV17D yellow fever vaccine.

This clonotype was seen a few times. The gene calls are TRBV4-1 and TRBJ1-6; no definite D call. The CDR3 runs 15 residues. Germline CDR1 is MGHRA and CDR2 is YSYEKL. Trimming took off 1 base at V and 10 bases at J, with 14 bases between the two ends. The CDR3 nucleotides are TGCGCCAGCAGCCAAGGGGAGACGGCTGGGTCACCCCTCCACTTT. Translating it yields CASSQGETAGSPLHF.

The chain employs TRBV5-1 and TRBJ1-1, with 7 bases aligning to TRBD1. V lost 3 bases, J lost 4 bases, and 3 bases stayed unmatched. The length of the CDR3 is 13 residues. The germline V gene encodes CDR1 SGHRS and CDR2 YFSETQ. CDR3 sequence reads: CASSSGGTTEAFF. For the CDR3, the DNA is TGCGCCAGCAGCTCAGGGGGTACCACTGAAGCTTTCTTT.

Worth noting for this clonotype: A much larger clonotype is one base distant, so this may be a read error. The genes are TRBV5-1 and TRBJ2-7; D is undetermined. Trimming pared 0 bases from V and 0 bases from J, leaving 4 bases between. CDR1 is SGHRS and CDR2 is YFSETQ in the germline V gene. The CDR3 contains 13 residues. CDR3 nucleotides: TGCGCCAGCAGCTTGGAGAGCTCCTACGAGCAGTACTTC. Residues: CASSLESSYEQYF.

This chain links TRBV7-3 with TRBJ1-6; the D gene is possibly TRBD1 (6 bases). The CDR3 loop spans 14 amino acids. V dropped 5 bases and J dropped 9 bases, with 14 bases sitting between them. Germline V lookup: CDR1 SGHTA, CDR2 FQGTGA. Here the CDR3 DNA reads TGTGCCAGCAGCGCTCAGGGAGGGGGTTCACCCCTCCACTTT. Translating it yields CASSAQGGGSPLHF.

V and J are TRBV4-3 and TRBJ2-1, with 7 bases fitting TRBD1. Germline assignment: CDR1 LGHNA and CDR2 YSLEER. The CDR3 contains 15 residues. The V segment lost 4 bases and the J segment 1 base; nucleotides outside the gene matches: 4. The CDR3 is CASSRQGGSYNEQFF. The CDR3 DNA reads TGCGCCAGCAGCCGACAGGGCGGGTCCTACAATGAGCAGTTCTTC.

There are many counts of this clonotype. This chain connects TRBV5-1 to TRBJ2-7; D might be TRBD1 (6 bases). Trimming stripped 0 bases from V and 5 bases from J, with 9 bases between. Germline CDR1 SGHRS, CDR2 YFSETQ. This CDR3 has 13 amino acids. The CDR3 nucleotides read TGCGCCAGCAGCTTGGGCAGGGGCGACGAGCAGTACTTC. Protein: CASSLGRGDEQYF.

This clonotype was seen a handful of times. The chain carries TRBV6-2 or TRBV6-3 and TRBJ2-1; 8 bases fit TRBD2. Trimming at V came to 3 bases and at J to 4 bases, leaving 14 bases not matched to a gene. Germline CDR1 is MNHEY and CDR2 is SVGEGT. The CDR3 is made up of 18 amino acids. The CDR3 region is CASSYRTQQAGAYNEQFF. The CDR3, as DNA: TGTGCCAGCAGTTATAGGACACAGCAAGCGGGGGCGTACAATGAGCAGTTCTTC.

Regarding this clonotype: A read error may produce the germline difference seen at one junction end. The chain recombines TRBV7-3 with TRBJ2-5, with D maybe TRBD1 (5 bases). The CDR3 spans 15 residues. Germline lookup yields CDR1 SGHTA and CDR2 FQGTGA. For the CDR3, the DNA is TGTGCCAACAGCTCGTCCCAGGGAATGTGGGAGACCCAGTACTTC. Translated, it gives CANSSSQGMWETQYF.

The chain uses TRBV7-2 and TRBJ2-2; D uncertain. The CDR3 spans 13 residues. From germline, CDR1 is SGHTA and CDR2 FQGNSA. V dropped 1 base and J dropped 9 bases, with 9 bases sitting between them. In nucleotides, the CDR3 is TGTGCCAGCAGCTTAGATAACGACAGGGAGCTGTTTTTT. It encodes CASSLDNDRELFF.

The chain employs TRBV9 and TRBJ1-1; TRBD1 matches 7 bases. Per germline, CDR1 SGDLS and CDR2 YYNGEE. The ends lost 3 bases at V and 11 bases at J; junction bases unmatched: 10. The CDR3 contains 13 residues. The CDR3 protein is CASSGQGGLGAFF. DNA for the CDR3: TGTGCCAGCAGCGGACAGGGAGGCCTTGGGGCTTTCTTT.

This clonotype was observed a handful of times. The CDR3 loop reads CASSPSTGDSHGYTF. DNA of the CDR3: TGTGCCAGCAGCCCGAGTACAGGGGACTCTCATGGCTACACCTTC. The chain carries TRBV7-9 and TRBJ1-2; 7 positions agree with TRBD1. The CDR3 runs 15 residues. CDR1 is SEHNR, CDR2 FQNEAQ, per germline (reference sequence). J was trimmed by 6 bases and V by 5 bases; bases with no gene match: 12.

The chain carries TRBV9 and TRBJ2-7; unclear D gene. The CDR3 is made up of 12 amino acids. The V and J ends lost 4 bases and 6 bases respectively, with 11 bases between them. Germline V gene lookup returns CDR1 SGDLS and CDR2 YYNGEE. For the CDR3, the DNA is TGTGCCAGCAGCTCTCAAATCTTCGAGCAGTACTTC. Its translation: CASSSQIFEQYF.

The chain is built from TRBV11-2 and TRBJ1-6; D is unclear. V was pared by 2 bases and J by 10 bases, with 9 bases between. CDR3 length equals 13 residues. The germline V gene has CDR1 SGHAT and CDR2 FQNNGV. CDR3 sequence: CASSLWGGSPLHF. For the CDR3, the DNA is TGTGCCAGCAGCTTATGGGGTGGGTCACCCCTCCACTTT.

A single count supports this clonotype. The chain joins TRBV10-2 to TRBJ1-1; D not resolved. V dropped 3 bases and J dropped 0 bases, with 5 bases sitting between them. The CDR3 length is 13 residues. Germline V gene data show CDR1 as WSHSY and CDR2 as SAAADI. The CDR3 is CASSENMNTEAFF. CDR3 in DNA: TGCGCCAGCAGTGAAAATATGAACACTGAAGCTTTCTTT.

The V and J genes are TRBV29-1 and TRBJ2-7; 8 bases agree with TRBD2. Germline V CDR1 and CDR2: SQVTM, ANQGSEA. There are 16 residues in the CDR3. Trimming removed 1 base from V and 0 bases from J; junction bases left unmatched: 8. CDR3 sequence: CSVEGASGFNSYEQYF. The CDR3 DNA is TGCAGCGTTGAAGGGGCTAGCGGGTTCAACTCCTACGAGCAGTACTTC.